These 25 T cell receptor beta chains were all obtained from the same sample, sequenced in a study of CD8 T cells in Susac syndrome. RNA amounts of roughly 0.45 to 1 ug underwent reverse transcription with random hexamers. TCRdb used MiXCR to reprocess the immunoSEQ multiplex PCR reads, holding one entry per CDR3 protein. The repertoire has roughly 200,000 distinct CDR3 sequences, just under 95% of them found once; the top ten carry 0.082%. Sequencing was carried out using CD4+ T cells from PBMCs. These receptors all stem from a human donor with multiple sclerosis.

The CDR3 DNA reads as TGTGCCAGCAGCGCGGGCCCGGGGGAGCAGTACTTC. Translated: CASSAGPGEQYF. The chain joins TRBV6-5 to TRBJ2-7; TRBD2 is a possible D gene (5 bases). Trimming pared 6 bases from V and 7 bases from J, leaving 13 bases between. CDR1 and CDR2 (germline): MNHEY, SVGAGI. The CDR3 runs to 12 residues.

This sequence joins TRBV6-1 and TRBJ2-1; D assignment may be TRBD1 or TRBD2 (6 bases each). Germline loops: CDR1 MNHNS, CDR2 SASEGT. The CDR3 consists of 17 residues. V was cut by 6 bases and J by 5 bases, with 23 bases left in between. The CDR3 DNA follows: TGTGCCAGCAGCCACCGGGGGCCGAGTCGGGGTAACAATGAGCAGTTCTTC. It is translated as CASSHRGPSRGNNEQFF.

V usage is TRBV29-1 and J usage is TRBJ1-1, with D possibly TRBD1 on 6 matching bases. V was shortened by 7 bases and J by 11 bases, with 26 bases between the two germline ends. Germline loops: CDR1 SQVTM, CDR2 ANQGSEA. This CDR3 region has 14 residues. CDR3 amino acids: CSACSAGAPLGAFF. DNA for the CDR3: TGCAGCGCATGCTCCGCAGGGGCCCCCCTTGGGGCTTTCTTT.

This chain joins TRBV29-1 and TRBJ2-6; the D gene is possibly TRBD2 (6 bases). CDR3 length: 15 residues. V shed 4 bases and J shed 0 bases, with 10 bases lying between them. The germline V gene encodes CDR1 SQVTM and CDR2 ANQGSEA. The CDR3 DNA reads TGCAGCGTTGTGGAGGGTCTCTCTGGGGCCAACGTCCTGACTTTC. Translation: CSVVEGLSGANVLTF.

J is TRBJ1-6 and V is TRBV30, with TRBD1 identical over 7 bases. With 2 bases clipped from V and 7 bases from J, the junction kept 5 bases outside the gene matches. The CDR3 is made up of 14 amino acids. Germline lookup yields CDR1 GTSNPN and CDR2 SVGIG (reference sequence). CDR3 sequence (DNA): TGTGCCTGGAGTACACAGGGGCGAAATTCACCCCTCCACTTT. It yields the protein CAWSTQGRNSPLHF.

The gene calls are TRBV9 and TRBJ1-6; D is uncertain. The CDR3 runs 15 residues. Germline CDR1 and CDR2: SGDLS and YYNGEE. Trimming stripped 0 bases from V and 8 bases from J, with 12 bases between. The CDR3 DNA reads TGTGCCAGCAGCGTAGCCGGTAGGCTTGATTCACCCCTCCACTTT. Its protein is CASSVAGRLDSPLHF.

V and J are TRBV29-1 and TRBJ2-4; D unresolved. The V and J ends lost 4 bases and 8 bases respectively, with 12 bases between them. Germline V gene sequence: CDR1 SQVTM, CDR2 ANQGSEA. CDR3 length: 12 residues. The CDR3 nucleotides read TGCAGCGTTGGTAGAACAAGGGACATTCAGTACTTC. This gives the protein CSVGRTRDIQYF.

The chain links TRBV3-1 to TRBJ1-1, with a possible D match to TRBD1 (6 bases). V was clipped by 2 bases and J by 7 bases, with 14 bases between them. Germline V gene sequence: CDR1 LGHDT, CDR2 YNNKEL (reference sequence). The CDR3 loop spans 14 amino acids. DNA for the CDR3: TGTGCCAGCAGCCAACCGGGACACCTTAGTGAAGCTTTCTTT. Translation: CASSQPGHLSEAFF.

The rearrangement joins TRBV7-9 to TRBJ2-3; possibly TRBD1 for D (5 bases). Germline CDR1 is SEHNR and CDR2 is FQNEAQ (reference sequence). Trimming removed 5 bases at V and 0 bases at J, with 12 bases between. This CDR3 has 15 residues. The DNA of the CDR3 is TGTGCCAGCAGCATTGGACAAGCTAGCACAGATACGCAGTATTTT. It yields the protein CASSIGQASTDTQYF. Based on the CDR3 plus reference TRBV7-9 and TRBJ2-3, the full variable domain is DTGVSQNPRHKITKRGQNVTFRCDPISEHNRLYWYRQTLGQGPEFLTYFQNEAQLEKSRLLSDRFSAERPKGSFSTLEIQRTEQGDSAMYLCASSIGQASTDTQYFGPGTRLTVL.

The V gene is TRBV20-1, the J gene TRBJ2-1; D call uncertain. Germline V gives CDR1 DFQATT, CDR2 SNEGSKA (reference sequence). The CDR3 contains 14 residues. The CDR3 DNA follows: TGCAGCTCCCTGGACCGAAGCTCCTACAATGAGCAGTTCTTC. Amino acids: CSSLDRSSYNEQFF.

This chain links TRBV10-3 with TRBJ2-1; the D is unclear. The CDR3 runs to 13 residues. Germline V gene lookup returns CDR1 ENHRY and CDR2 SYGVKD. Trimming pared 0 bases from V and 6 bases from J, leaving 6 bases between. In DNA, the CDR3 is TGTGCCATCAGTGAGTCGTGGGTCAATGAGCAGTTCTTC. Its translation is CAISESWVNEQFF.

The gene calls are TRBV3-1 and TRBJ2-3; TRBD2 agrees at 11 bases. The CDR3 contains 17 residues. The germline V gene has CDR1 LGHDT and CDR2 YNNKEL (reference sequence). With 0 bases clipped from V and 5 bases from J, the junction kept 7 bases outside the gene matches. The CDR3: CASSQDLASGGLDTQYF. The DNA of the CDR3 is TGTGCCAGCAGCCAAGATTTGGCTAGCGGGGGGTTAGATACGCAGTATTTT.

The chain carries TRBV3-1 and TRBJ2-5; D is possibly TRBD2 (5 bases). This CDR3 spans 13 amino acids. Germline V gene data show CDR1 as LGHDT and CDR2 as YNNKEL (reference sequence). Trimming removed 5 bases from V and 4 bases from J, with 11 bases in between. The CDR3: CASSGGLVETQYF. The CDR3 DNA reads as TGTGCCAGCAGCGGCGGGTTAGTAGAGACCCAGTACTTC.

The rearrangement uses TRBV9 and TRBJ2-3; D unresolved. V lost 3 bases and J 0 bases, leaving 8 bases between the germline ends. The CDR3 is made up of 14 amino acids. CDR1 is SGDLS and CDR2 is YYNGEE in the germline V gene. The CDR3 sequence: CASSEQASTDTQYF. CDR3 nucleotide sequence: TGTGCCAGCAGCGAGCAAGCTAGCACAGATACGCAGTATTTT.

The J gene is TRBJ2-3, the V gene TRBV27; 8 bases agree with TRBD1. The CDR3 consists of 15 residues. Germline V gene lookup returns CDR1 MNHEY and CDR2 SMNVEV (reference sequence). V shed 3 bases and J 2 bases; nucleotides not matched to a gene: 4. CDR3 in amino acids: CASSLTGVDTDTQYF. CDR3 in DNA: TGTGCCAGCAGTTTGACAGGGGTCGACACAGATACGCAGTATTTT.

This chain links TRBV20-1 with TRBJ2-7; D ambiguous. CDR1 and CDR2 (germline): DFQATT, SNEGSKA (reference sequence). The CDR3 runs to 11 residues. The ends were cut back, 6 bases at V and 2 bases at J, with 8 bases in the middle. CDR3 bases: TGCAGTGCCCTCGGACCCTACGAGCAGTACTTC. Protein sequence: CSALGPYEQYF.

V and J are TRBV29-1 and TRBJ1-1; D is uncertain. Germline V CDR1 and CDR2: SQVTM, ANQGSEA. V was shortened by 7 bases and J by 10 bases, with 19 bases between the two germline ends. The CDR3 totals 12 residues. CDR3 in DNA: TGCAGCGGTGACCTGGTAGGTGGAGGAGCTTTCTTT. Translation gives CSGDLVGGGAFF. Looking up the rest from reference TRBV29-1 and TRBJ1-1 gives the full variable domain: SAVISQKPSRDICQRGTSLTIQCQVDSQVTMMFWYRQQPGQSLTLIATANQGSEATYESGFVIDKFPISRPNLTFSTLTVSNMSPEDSSIYLCSGDLVGGGAFFGQGTRLTVV.

The chain uses TRBV12-3 or TRBV12-4 and TRBJ1-6; TRBD1 might be the D (5 bases). V lost 2 bases and J 7 bases, leaving 6 bases between the germline ends. The CDR3 is 13 amino acids. CDR3: CASSLRGNSPLHF. The CDR3 DNA is TGTGCCAGCAGTTTACGGGGGAATTCACCCCTCCACTTT.

The rearrangement uses TRBV5-1 and TRBJ2-5; D call uncertain. V was pared by 4 bases and J by 4 bases, with 11 bases between. CDR3 length: 13 amino acids. From germline, CDR1 is SGHRS and CDR2 YFSETQ. The DNA for the CDR3 is TGCGCCAGCAGCCGCCAAAAGGGAGAGACCCAGTACTTC. It yields the protein CASSRQKGETQYF.

The CDR3 sequence: CASSSPGAYNEQFF. In DNA form, the CDR3 reads TGTGCCAGTAGTAGCCCGGGGGCGTACAATGAGCAGTTCTTC. The V and J genes are TRBV19 and TRBJ2-1; D is possibly TRBD1 or TRBD2 (6 bases each). The CDR3 totals 14 residues. The germline gives CDR1 LNHDA, CDR2 SQIVND (reference sequence). V was trimmed by 4 bases and J by 4 bases, leaving 11 bases between them.

The chain joins TRBV18 to TRBJ1-4, with D tentatively TRBD1 (6 bases). V dropped 3 bases and J dropped 8 bases, with 16 bases sitting between them. CDR3 length: 15 amino acids. CDR1 and CDR2 from the germline V gene are KGHSH and LQKENI. In DNA form, the CDR3 reads TGTGCCAGCTCACCGGAGGCAGGGGCGAGGGAAAAACTGTTTTTT. The encoded protein is CASSPEAGAREKLFF.

The rearrangement links TRBV4-2 to TRBJ1-5, with D perhaps matching TRBD1 (5 bases). Trimming took 0 bases from V and 7 from J, leaving 19 bases between them. There are 17 residues in the CDR3. Germline CDR1 is LGHNA and CDR2 is YNFKEQ. CDR3 loop: CASSQDQAVQGGQPQHF. CDR3 nucleotides: TGTGCCAGCAGCCAAGACCAAGCTGTGCAGGGTGGCCAGCCCCAGCATTTT.

This clonotype appeared once. The chain combines TRBV6-5 with TRBJ1-2, with D uncertain. Trimming left V 6 bases short and J 6 bases short, with 14 bases between. The CDR3 runs 13 residues. CDR1 MNHEY and CDR2 SVGAGI come from the germline V gene. CDR3 DNA sequence: TGTGCCAGCAGGAGTGGGCCGACTCATGGCTACACCTTC. It yields the protein CASRSGPTHGYTF.

The chain carries TRBV3-1 and TRBJ2-7; D call uncertain. Germline V lookup: CDR1 LGHDT, CDR2 YNNKEL (reference sequence). The V end was cut by 0 bases, the J end by 1 base, with 7 bases between. The CDR3 loop spans 14 amino acids. The CDR3 nucleotides are TGTGCCAGCAGCCAAGATCCCGGGTCCTACGAGCAGTACTTC. Encoded protein: CASSQDPGSYEQYF.

This chain connects TRBV5-1 to TRBJ2-7, with 7 bases aligning to TRBD1. This CDR3 spans 14 amino acids. Germline CDR1 reads SGHRS; CDR2 reads YFSETQ. V was clipped by 4 bases and J by 4 bases; unmatched bases: 8. The CDR3 loop is CASSPGQMTYEQYF. DNA of the CDR3: TGCGCCAGCAGCCCGGGACAGATGACATACGAGCAGTACTTC.